This T cell receptor (beta chain) was sequenced for a study of graft-versus-host responses after intestinal transplantation. Looking at the study overall: Transplant recipients had multivisceral, liver-intestinal, or isolated intestinal grafts.

Profiled with immunoSEQ multiplex PCR; TCRdb holds only in-frame clones, not every one. The table shows about 9,700 clones, with 30% to 40% occurring only once. Responders (approximately 200,000, CFSE-labeled) met approximately 200,000 stimulators that were irradiated and violet-dye-labeled. Proliferating CFSE-low CD3+CD4+ and CD3+CD8+ responders were sorted post-reaction. The CDR3 loop spans 18 amino acids. Germline V gene data show CDR1 as SGHNT and CDR2 as YENEEA. V dropped 2 bases and J dropped 6 bases, with 23 bases sitting between them. Findings and caveats of the study: Investigators detected GvH clones in recipient marrow, with some emerging earlier in ileum or blood.

The source of this sequence is a human patient who was an organ donor for intestinal transplantation. The chain uses TRBV11-3 and TRBJ2-1; D is perhaps TRBD1 or TRBD2 (5 bases each). Sample: alloreactive CD4+ T cells from a mixed lymphocyte reaction culture, taken before transplantation. Indicated subset: CFSE-low proliferating T cells sorted from approximately 6-day pre-transplant mixed lymphocyte reaction (GvH or HvG direction). In DNA, the CDR3 is TGTGCCAGCAGCTTAAGGTTGGTGTCGGGGCCTTACGGCAATGAGCAGTTCTTC. Translated, it gives CASSLRLVSGPYGNEQFF.